The entry that follows covers one T cell receptor beta chain sequence. This CDR3 is missing its conserved last phenylalanine or tryptophan, likely due to a read error. The data were obtained in a study of regulatory T cells in long-lasting Graves disease. Arm-PCR with iRepertoire HTBI primers amplified the CDR3 regions for these TCR beta libraries. TCRdb used MiXCR to reprocess the multiplex PCR reads, holding one entry per CDR3 protein. The sample consists of about 430,000 distinct CDR3 sequences, 21% of them appearing once. This CDR3 comprises 15 residues. CDR1 and CDR2 from the germline V gene are MDHEN and SYDVKM. V trimming: 5 bases; J trimming: 4 bases; junction bases outside the gene matches: 8. Time point in this sample: persistent/refractory GD, antithyroid drugs over 5 years with positive TRAb. There was RNA extracted from PBMCs, and the TCR library was made from it. Patients hailed from an endocrinology department in Xi'an, China.

This TCR was recovered from a female donor with Graves disease. This material consisted of peripheral blood mononuclear cells (PBMCs), taken when the disease was refractory, from a patient treated with antithyroid drugs. V is TRBV28 and J is TRBJ1-2; the match to TRBD1 covers 9 bases. The CDR3 DNA is TGTGCCAGCAGTCTATCTACAGGGGGCAGCTATGGCTACACCCTC. Translation gives CASSLSTGGSYGYTL.